This T cell receptor beta chain was captured by sequencing in a study of Ad26.COV2.S vaccination and SARS-CoV-2 variants. Only in-frame clones appear in the TCRdb table, and some are missing; sequencing was by immunoSEQ multiplex PCR. The sample yields roughly 420,000 clones, roughly nine tenths seen once. To note about this clone: The antigen is unknown.

General study findings and limits: Substantial post-vaccination breadth of spike-specific CD8+ and CD4+ T cell responses was reported. The study found similar non-spike TCR breadth in vaccine and placebo recipients.

Treatment reported: 15 to 20 received Ad26.COV2.S at low or high dose, single or two shots; 5 received placebo; per-sample allocation not given. The investigators took samples on day 63 after the first vaccine or placebo injection. Vaccine was an Ad26 vector expressing Wuhan-strain SARS-CoV-2 spike. Here the sequenced sample was peripheral blood, taken in a trial of Ad26.COV2.S vaccine versus placebo. The origin of this receptor is a person between 18 and 65 years old who received the Ad26.COV2.S COVID-19 vaccine or a placebo.

The CDR3 spells CASSQDGELAGLETQYF. In DNA, the CDR3 is TGTGCCAGCAGCCAAGATGGGGAACTAGCGGGGTTAGAGACCCAGTACTTC. This chain links TRBV4-2 with TRBJ2-5; 10 bases fit TRBD2. V gave up 0 bases and J gave up 4 bases; unmatched junction bases: 8. This CDR3 region has 17 residues. Germline V gives CDR1 LGHNA, CDR2 YNFKEQ.